What follows describes a single T cell receptor (beta chain). The data belong to a study of control samples from healthy donors and cancer patients. Looked up from germline, CDR1 is KGHDR and CDR2 is SFDVKD. This CDR3 comprises 16 residues. The trim removed 4 bases at V and 6 bases at J, leaving 13 bases unmatched. Assay used: immunoSEQ multiplex PCR; TCRdb lists only in-frame clones, some missing. The sample has roughly 220,000 clones, roughly 94% seen once. What was sequenced was blood. This receptor was taken from a man aged 45-65 years in good health. The chain carries TRBV24-1 and TRBJ1-2, with TRBD1 matching over 7 bases. CDR3 loop: CATSDPKTGKKHGYTF. The CDR3 nucleotides read TGTGCCACCAGTGACCCTAAGACAGGGAAGAAGCATGGCTACACCTTC.